These 15 T cell receptor beta chains originate from one sample sequenced in a study of response to subunit inactivated influenza vaccine (dated by TCRdb to the late 2010s). Preparation of the library involved RT-PCR. The data were produced on an Illumina HiSeq 2500. The public reads were reanalyzed by TCRdb: fastp trimming at Q25, MiXCR alignment, in-frame beta chains only. Each CDR3 protein appears once, grouped with its most common genes and DNA. Counted in this sample were about 310,000 distinct CDR3 sequences; roughly 22% of them appeared once. Of the sample, roughly 10% falls within the top ten clones. The starting material was PBMCs from blood, obtained 21 months after vaccination. These receptors all come from a man between 50 and 69 years old who received an inactivated influenza vaccine. Donor details come from another sample of the same person, matched by shared clones.

This clonotype was counted many times. The chain links TRBV2 to TRBJ1-6, with D perhaps TRBD1 (5 bases). The germline gives CDR1 SNHLY, CDR2 FYNNEI. V lost 10 bases, J lost 10 bases, and 14 bases lay in between. The length of the CDR3 is 12 residues. CDR3 protein: CATTGGASPLHF. CDR3 nucleotide sequence: TGTGCCACCACGGGAGGGGCATCACCCCTCCACTTT.

This chain's CDR3 is CASSFTSGGFSGDTQYF. The CDR3 DNA reads TGTGCCAGCAGCTTCACTAGCGGGGGTTTTTCAGGAGATACGCAGTATTTT. The J gene is TRBJ2-3, the V gene TRBV9, with 11 bases aligning to TRBD2. The CDR3 length is 17 residues. V was pared by 4 bases and J by 5 bases, with 12 bases of the junction left unmatched. Germline CDR1 SGDLS, CDR2 YYNGEE.

This chain links TRBV12-3 or TRBV12-4 with TRBJ1-1; 7 bases agree with TRBD1. This CDR3 region has 15 residues. V shed 3 bases, J shed 1 base, and the junction held 5 bases outside the gene matches. The CDR3 nucleotides read TGTGCCAGCAGTTTGAGTCCAGGGGGGAACACTGAAGCTTTCTTT. It yields the protein CASSLSPGGNTEAFF.

J is TRBJ1-5 and V is TRBV2; 8 positions agree with TRBD1. The germline CDR1 and CDR2 sequences are SNHLY and FYNNEI. V gave up 3 bases and J gave up 2 bases; unmatched junction bases: 3. The length of the CDR3 is 15 residues. The CDR3 bases are TGTGCCAGCAGTGAGGAGACAGGGGGCAATCAGCCCCAGCATTTT. The encoded protein is CASSEETGGNQPQHF.

The chain has TRBV20-1 and TRBJ2-3; D could derive from TRBD1 or TRBD2 (5 bases each). Per the germline V gene, CDR1 is DFQATT and CDR2 is SNEGSKA (reference sequence). This CDR3 spans 14 amino acids. The V and J ends lost 5 bases and 2 bases respectively, with 14 bases between them. CDR3 in DNA: TGCAGTGCTGATACGGGACCTTCCACAGATACGCAGTATTTT. The encoded protein is CSADTGPSTDTQYF.

This clonotype was seen more than once but under ten times. The chain couples TRBV20-1 to TRBJ2-6; 7 positions agree with TRBD1. Germline CDR1 is DFQATT and CDR2 is SNEGSKA (reference sequence). The CDR3 sequence is 16 residues long. Losses at the gene ends were 3 bases for V and 5 bases for J; bases not matched to a gene: 10. CDR3 residues: CSASPTRGNWANVLTF. In DNA, the CDR3 is TGCAGTGCTAGCCCCACCAGGGGGAACTGGGCCAACGTCCTGACTTTC.

The chain combines TRBV6-2 or TRBV6-3 with TRBJ2-6, with TRBD2 as a possible D gene (6 bases). The CDR3 runs to 11 residues. V gave up 6 bases and J gave up 13 bases, with 10 bases separating them. Germline V gene data show CDR1 as MNHEY and CDR2 as SVGEGT. CDR3 DNA sequence: TGTGCCAGCAGGACTAGATTTGTCCTGACTTTC. This sequence encodes CASRTRFVLTF.

The chain links TRBV12-3 or TRBV12-4 to TRBJ2-1; 10 positions agree with TRBD2. This CDR3 contains 16 residues. Germline trimming cut 5 bases from V and 8 bases from J; bases unmatched to any gene: 12. CDR3 sequence: CASSPTALAGVYEQFF. The CDR3 nucleotides read TGTGCCAGCAGTCCAACGGCTCTAGCGGGAGTATATGAGCAGTTCTTC.

By its share, this clonotype is medium-sized. The rearrangement uses TRBV7-2 and TRBJ2-7; 8 bases agree with TRBD1. There are 15 residues in the CDR3. Per germline, CDR1 SGHTA and CDR2 FQGNSA. With 3 bases clipped from V and 7 bases from J, the junction kept 11 bases outside the gene matches. The chain's CDR3 is CASSFGSGQAKEQYF. The CDR3 coding sequence is TGTGCCAGCAGCTTTGGTTCGGGACAGGCGAAAGAGCAGTACTTC.

This clonotype has just a few counts. This chain connects TRBV12-3 or TRBV12-4 to TRBJ1-4; D gene unclear. The CDR3 spans 16 residues. V gave up 0 bases and J gave up 0 bases, with 8 bases separating them. The CDR3 coding sequence is TGTGCCAGCAGTTTAGCAGGACCTCCAACTAATGAAAAACTGTTTTTT. Translation: CASSLAGPPTNEKLFF.

This clonotype was observed a handful of times. The chain uses TRBV30 and TRBJ1-2, with D possibly matching TRBD1 (5 bases). Between the trimmed V and J ends, which lost 0 bases and 7 bases, there was a span of 18 bases. Looked up from germline, CDR1 is GTSNPN and CDR2 is SVGIG (reference sequence). This CDR3 has 15 amino acids. In DNA, the CDR3 is TGTGCCTGGAGTGTACGCCCAGGGTATCGGGGTGGCTACACCTTC. As protein: CAWSVRPGYRGGYTF.

The V gene is TRBV18, the J gene TRBJ2-7; D gene uncertain. Germline CDR1 KGHSH, CDR2 LQKENI. The length of the CDR3 is 14 residues. The V and J ends lost 1 base and 0 bases respectively, with 7 bases between them. CDR3 region: CASSPRVSSYEQYF. The CDR3 region has the DNA TGTGCCAGCTCACCACGAGTTAGCTCCTACGAGCAGTACTTC.

The CDR3, as DNA: TGTGCCAGCAGTTACGCTGGACAGGGCCCGTACGAGCAGTACTTC. This encodes CASSYAGQGPYEQYF. The chain joins TRBV6-5 to TRBJ2-7; 8 nucleotides match TRBD1. There are 15 residues in the CDR3. V lost 2 bases to trimming and J lost 4 bases; unmatched junction nucleotides: 7. Germline V gene data show CDR1 as MNHEY and CDR2 as SVGAGI.

The chain recombines TRBV9 with TRBJ1-5; D call uncertain. The CDR3 has 13 amino acids. The germline V gene encodes CDR1 SGDLS and CDR2 YYNGEE. Trimming cost V 0 bases and J 3 bases, with 4 bases left between them. CDR3 protein: CASSVDTNQPQHF. The CDR3 nucleotides are TGTGCCAGCAGCGTAGACACCAATCAGCCCCAGCATTTT.

The chain joins TRBV7-8 to TRBJ2-2, with 10 bases fitting TRBD2. Germline V gene sequence: CDR1 SGHVS, CDR2 FQNEAQ. V was clipped by 7 bases and J by 3 bases; unmatched bases: 8. This CDR3 is built from 16 residues. The CDR3 DNA reads TGTGCCAGCACCGGAAGCGGGAGGGCGGACACCGGGGAGCTGTTTTTT. It encodes CASTGSGRADTGELFF. Combining the CDR3 with reference TRBV7-8 and TRBJ2-2 gives the whole variable domain GAGVSQSPRYKVAKRGQDVALRCDPISGHVSLFWYQQALGQGPEFLTYFQNEAQLDKSGLPSDRFFAERPEGSVSTLKIQRTQQEDSAVYLCASTGSGRADTGELFFGEGSRLTVL.